This entry is about one TCR beta chain. The assay was immunoSEQ multiplex PCR, and TCRdb's table has in-frame clones only and misses some. The top ten hold 62% of the sample, which has 35,000 or so clones, around 86% seen once. This specimen belongs to a study of blood T cell repertoires in COVID-19. As for the study in general: Sources were T cells, B-cell-depleted T cells, or PBMCs; the material itself was cDNA or gDNA.

Sequencing was carried out using peripheral blood. The receptor was derived from a man between 65 and 85 years old with acute or convalescent COVID-19.

CDR3: CASGLRGIYNSPLHF. The CDR3 nucleotides read TGTGCTAGTGGTTTGAGAGGGATTTATAATTCACCCCTCCACTTT. The rearrangement joins TRBV12-5 to TRBJ1-6; D is undetermined. Germline CDR1 is LGHNT and CDR2 is FRNRAP. The CDR3 sequence is 15 residues long. The germline V and J ends were trimmed by 2 bases and 4 bases, with 9 bases remaining between them.